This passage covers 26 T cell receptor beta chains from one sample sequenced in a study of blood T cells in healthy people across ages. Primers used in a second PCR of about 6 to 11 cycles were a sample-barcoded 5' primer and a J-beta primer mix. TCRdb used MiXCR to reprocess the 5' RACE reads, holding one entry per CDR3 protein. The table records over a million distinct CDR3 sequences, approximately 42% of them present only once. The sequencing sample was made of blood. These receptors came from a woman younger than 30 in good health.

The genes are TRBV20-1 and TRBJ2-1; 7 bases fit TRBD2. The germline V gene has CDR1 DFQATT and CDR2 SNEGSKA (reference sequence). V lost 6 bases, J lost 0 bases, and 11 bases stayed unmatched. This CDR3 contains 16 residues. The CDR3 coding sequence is TGCAGTGCCCCCCAAGCGGGCGGGAGCTCCTACAATGAGCAGTTCTTC. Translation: CSAPQAGGSSYNEQFF.

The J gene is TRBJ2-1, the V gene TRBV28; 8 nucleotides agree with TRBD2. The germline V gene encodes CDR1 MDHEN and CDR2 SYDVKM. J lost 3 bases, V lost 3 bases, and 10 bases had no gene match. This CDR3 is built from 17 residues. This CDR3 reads CASSFPLGAGVYNEQFF. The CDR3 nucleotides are TGTGCCAGCAGTTTCCCTCTGGGAGCGGGAGTCTACAATGAGCAGTTCTTC.

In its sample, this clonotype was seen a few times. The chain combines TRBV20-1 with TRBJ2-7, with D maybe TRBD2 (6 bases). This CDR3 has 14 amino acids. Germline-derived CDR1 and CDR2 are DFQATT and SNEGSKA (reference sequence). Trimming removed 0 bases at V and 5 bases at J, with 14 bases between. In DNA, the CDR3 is TGCAGTGCTAGAGACCTGGGCGGGATCCACGAGCAGTACTTC. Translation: CSARDLGGIHEQYF.

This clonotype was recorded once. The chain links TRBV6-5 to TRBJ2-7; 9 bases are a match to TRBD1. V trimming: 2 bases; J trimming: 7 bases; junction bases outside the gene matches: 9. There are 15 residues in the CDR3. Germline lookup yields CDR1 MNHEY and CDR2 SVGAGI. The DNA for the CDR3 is TGTGCCAGCAGTTACGGGACAGGGCGTCACTGGGAGCAGTACTTC. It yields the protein CASSYGTGRHWEQYF.

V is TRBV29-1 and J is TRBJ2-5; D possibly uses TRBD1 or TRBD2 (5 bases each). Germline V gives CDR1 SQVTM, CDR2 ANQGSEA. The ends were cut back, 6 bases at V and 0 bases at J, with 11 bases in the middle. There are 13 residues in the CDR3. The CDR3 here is CSVRRTNQETQYF. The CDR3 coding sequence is TGCAGCGTCCGGAGGACAAACCAAGAGACCCAGTACTTC.

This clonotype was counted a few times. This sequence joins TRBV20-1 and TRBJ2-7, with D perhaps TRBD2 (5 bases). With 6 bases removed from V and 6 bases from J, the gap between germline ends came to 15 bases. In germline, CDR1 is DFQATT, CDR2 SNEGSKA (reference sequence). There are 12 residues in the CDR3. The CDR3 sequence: CSAILPGSEQYF. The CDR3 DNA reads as TGCAGTGCCATCCTGCCGGGAAGCGAGCAGTACTTC.

The CDR3 here is CATSISGTGQDTQYF. The CDR3 DNA follows: TGTGCCACCAGTATTTCCGGGACAGGGCAAGATACGCAGTATTTT. This chain uses TRBV24-1 with TRBJ2-3; 9 nucleotides match TRBD1. The CDR3 runs to 15 residues. Germline trimming cut 6 bases from V and 5 bases from J; bases unmatched to any gene: 8. The germline V gene encodes CDR1 KGHDR and CDR2 SFDVKD.

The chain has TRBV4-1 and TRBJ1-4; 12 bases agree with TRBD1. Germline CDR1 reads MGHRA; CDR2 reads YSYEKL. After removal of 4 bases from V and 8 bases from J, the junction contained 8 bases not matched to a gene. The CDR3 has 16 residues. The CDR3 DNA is TGCGCCAGCAGCCTCAGTCCCGGGACAGGGGGCGAAAAACTGTTTTTT. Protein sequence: CASSLSPGTGGEKLFF.

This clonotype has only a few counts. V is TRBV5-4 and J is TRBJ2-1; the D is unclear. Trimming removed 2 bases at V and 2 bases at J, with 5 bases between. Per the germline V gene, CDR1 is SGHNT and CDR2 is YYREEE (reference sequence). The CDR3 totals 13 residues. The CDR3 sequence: CASSFLPYNEQFF. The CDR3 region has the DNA TGTGCCAGCAGCTTCCTTCCCTACAATGAGCAGTTCTTC.

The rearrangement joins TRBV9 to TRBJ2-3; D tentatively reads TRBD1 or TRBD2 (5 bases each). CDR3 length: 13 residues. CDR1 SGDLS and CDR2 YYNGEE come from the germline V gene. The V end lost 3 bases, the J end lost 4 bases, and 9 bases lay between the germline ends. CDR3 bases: TGTGCCAGCAGCGCCCCGGGACCAGATACGCAGTATTTT. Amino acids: CASSAPGPDTQYF. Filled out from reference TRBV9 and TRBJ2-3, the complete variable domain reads DSGVTQTPKHLITATGQRVTLRCSPRSGDLSVYWYQQSLDQGLQFLIQYYNGEERAKGNILERFSAQQFPDLHSELNLSSLELGDSALYFCASSAPGPDTQYFGPGTRLTVL.

In nucleotides, the CDR3 is TGTGCCAGCAGCCACCGGGGTTTAGTAGACTACGAGCAGTACTTC. This translates into CASSHRGLVDYEQYF. The J gene is TRBJ2-7, the V gene TRBV7-9, with D perhaps matching TRBD2 (5 bases). This CDR3 is built from 15 residues. V lost 5 bases and J lost 3, with 17 bases in between. Germline V gene lookup returns CDR1 SEHNR and CDR2 FQNEAQ (reference sequence).

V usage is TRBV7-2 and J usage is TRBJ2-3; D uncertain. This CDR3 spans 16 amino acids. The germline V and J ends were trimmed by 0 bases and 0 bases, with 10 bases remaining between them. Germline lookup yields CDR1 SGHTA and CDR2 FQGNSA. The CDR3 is CASSLARSPSTDTQYF. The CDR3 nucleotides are TGTGCCAGCAGCTTAGCACGGTCCCCTAGCACAGATACGCAGTATTTT.

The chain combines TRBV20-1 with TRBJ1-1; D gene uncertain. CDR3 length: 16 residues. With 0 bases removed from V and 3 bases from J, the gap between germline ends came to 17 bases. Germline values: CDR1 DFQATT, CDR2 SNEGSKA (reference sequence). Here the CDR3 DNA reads TGCAGTGCTAGAGATTACATCCTCGGGCAGGACACTGAAGCTTTCTTT. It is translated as CSARDYILGQDTEAFF.

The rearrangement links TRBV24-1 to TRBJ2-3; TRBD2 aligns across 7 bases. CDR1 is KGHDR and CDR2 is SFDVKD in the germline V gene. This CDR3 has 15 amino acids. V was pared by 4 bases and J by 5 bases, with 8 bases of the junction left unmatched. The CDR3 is CATSDRGRAGDTQYF. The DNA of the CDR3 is TGTGCCACCAGTGACCGGGGGAGGGCCGGAGATACGCAGTATTTT.

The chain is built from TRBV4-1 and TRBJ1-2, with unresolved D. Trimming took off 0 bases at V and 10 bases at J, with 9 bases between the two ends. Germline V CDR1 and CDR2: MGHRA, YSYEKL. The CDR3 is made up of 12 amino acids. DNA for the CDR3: TGCGCCAGCAGCCAAGATCTGTACGACTACACCTTC. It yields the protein CASSQDLYDYTF.

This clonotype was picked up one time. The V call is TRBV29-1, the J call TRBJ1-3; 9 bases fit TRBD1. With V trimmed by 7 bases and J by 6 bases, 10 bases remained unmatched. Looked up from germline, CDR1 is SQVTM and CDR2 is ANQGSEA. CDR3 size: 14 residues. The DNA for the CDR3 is TGCAGCGCTCATCTGACAGGGGGGGAAAACACCATATATTTT. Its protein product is CSAHLTGGENTIYF.

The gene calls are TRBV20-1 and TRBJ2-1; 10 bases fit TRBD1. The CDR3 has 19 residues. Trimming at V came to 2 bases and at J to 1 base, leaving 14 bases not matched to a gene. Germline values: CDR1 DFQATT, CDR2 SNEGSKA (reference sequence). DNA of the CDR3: TGCAGTGCTAGAAGCCTCGGGACAGGGGACTTTGGGTCCTACAATGAGCAGTTCTTC. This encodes CSARSLGTGDFGSYNEQFF.

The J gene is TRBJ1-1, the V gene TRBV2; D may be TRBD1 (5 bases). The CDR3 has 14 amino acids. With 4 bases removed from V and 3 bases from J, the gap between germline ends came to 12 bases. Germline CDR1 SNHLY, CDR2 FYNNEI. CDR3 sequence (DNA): TGTGCCAGCAGTGGACGGCGGGGGGACACTGAAGCTTTCTTT. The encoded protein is CASSGRRGDTEAFF.

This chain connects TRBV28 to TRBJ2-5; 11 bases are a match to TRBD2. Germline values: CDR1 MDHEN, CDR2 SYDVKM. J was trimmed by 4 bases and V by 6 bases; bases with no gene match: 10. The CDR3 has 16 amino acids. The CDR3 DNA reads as TGTGCCAGCAGACCGTTACTAGCGGGAGTGGTAGAGACCCAGTACTTC. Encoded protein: CASRPLLAGVVETQYF.

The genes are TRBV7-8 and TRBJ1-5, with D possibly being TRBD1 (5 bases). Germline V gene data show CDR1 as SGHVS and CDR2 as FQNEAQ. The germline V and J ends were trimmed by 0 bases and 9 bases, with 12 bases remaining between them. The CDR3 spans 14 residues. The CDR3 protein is CASSLATVNGPQHF. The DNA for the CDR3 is TGTGCCAGCAGCTTAGCGACAGTCAATGGGCCCCAGCATTTT.

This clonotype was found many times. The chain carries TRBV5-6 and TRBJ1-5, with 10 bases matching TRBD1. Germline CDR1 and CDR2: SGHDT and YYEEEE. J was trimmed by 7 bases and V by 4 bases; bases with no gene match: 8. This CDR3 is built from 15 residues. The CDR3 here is CASSASGTGDQPQHF. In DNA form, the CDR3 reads TGTGCCAGCAGCGCCTCCGGGACAGGGGACCAGCCCCAGCATTTT.

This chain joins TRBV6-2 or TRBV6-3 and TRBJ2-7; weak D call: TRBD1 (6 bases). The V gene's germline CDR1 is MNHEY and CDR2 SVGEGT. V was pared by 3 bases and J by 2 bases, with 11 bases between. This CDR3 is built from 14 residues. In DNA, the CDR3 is TGTGCCAGCAGTTATCAGGGGAGAACCTACGAGCAGTACTTC. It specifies CASSYQGRTYEQYF.

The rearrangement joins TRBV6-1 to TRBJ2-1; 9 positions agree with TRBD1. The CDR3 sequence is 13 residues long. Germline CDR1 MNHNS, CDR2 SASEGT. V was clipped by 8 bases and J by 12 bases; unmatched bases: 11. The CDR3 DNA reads TGTGCCAGCCTCCGGGACAGGGTTGATGGGCAGTTCTTC. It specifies CASLRDRVDGQFF.

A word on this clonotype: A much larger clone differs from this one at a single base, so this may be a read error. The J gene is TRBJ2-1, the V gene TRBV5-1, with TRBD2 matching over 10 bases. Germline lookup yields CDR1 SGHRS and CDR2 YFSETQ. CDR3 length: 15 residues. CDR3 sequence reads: CASSITSGAYSEQFF. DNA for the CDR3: TGCGCCAGCAGCATAACTAGCGGGGCCTACAGTGAGCAGTTCTTC.

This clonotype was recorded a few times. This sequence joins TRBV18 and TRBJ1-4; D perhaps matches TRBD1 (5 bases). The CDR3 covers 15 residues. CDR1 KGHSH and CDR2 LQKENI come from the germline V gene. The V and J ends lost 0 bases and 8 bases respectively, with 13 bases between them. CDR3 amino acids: CASSPPSGDFEKLFF. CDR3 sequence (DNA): TGTGCCAGCTCACCACCGTCGGGGGACTTCGAAAAACTGTTTTTT.

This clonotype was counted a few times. The CDR3 here is CASSQDGPASYTF. In nucleotides, the CDR3 is TGCGCCAGCAGCCAAGACGGACCGGCCAGCTACACCTTC. The V gene is TRBV4-3, the J gene TRBJ1-2; D is unclear. The germline gives CDR1 LGHNA, CDR2 YSLEER. CDR3 length: 13 amino acids. The V end was cut by 0 bases, the J end by 9 bases, with 11 bases between.